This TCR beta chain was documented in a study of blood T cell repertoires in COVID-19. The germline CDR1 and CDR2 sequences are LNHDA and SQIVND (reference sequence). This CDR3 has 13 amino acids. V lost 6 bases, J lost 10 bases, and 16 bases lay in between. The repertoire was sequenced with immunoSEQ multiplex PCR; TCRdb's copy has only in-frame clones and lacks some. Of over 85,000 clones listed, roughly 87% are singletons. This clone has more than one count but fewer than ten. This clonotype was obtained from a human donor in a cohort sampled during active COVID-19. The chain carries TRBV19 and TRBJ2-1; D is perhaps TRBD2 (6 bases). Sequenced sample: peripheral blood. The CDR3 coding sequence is TGTGCCAGTAGCATGAATTGGGGGGTGGAGCAGTTCTTC. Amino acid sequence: CASSMNWGVEQFF.